A selection of T cell receptor beta chains follows, all from one sample in a study of CD8 T cells in ankylosing spondylitis. TCRdb called the 5' RACE reads again in MiXCR, with one record for every CDR3 protein. The table shows about 240,000 distinct CDR3 sequences, with roughly 8.6% occurring only once. The sequenced sample was blood, either unsorted or a sorted T cell fraction (not recorded which). Receptor source: a male donor with ankylosing spondylitis or in good health (not recorded which). Both conserved end residues are part of each CDR3. A D gene is named only where the DNA matches it firmly. Some rows have no size entry. The others give once, few or many, or a class for an expanded clone.

d_gene: TRBD1; v_gene: TRBV5-1; abundance: many; j_gene: TRBJ2-2; CDR3aa: CASSVTGGRGTGELFF; CDR3nt: TGCGCCAGCAGCGTCACAGGGGGCAGGGGCACCGGGGAGCTGTTTTTT
d_gene: .; v_gene: TRBV9; abundance: many; j_gene: TRBJ2-1; CDR3aa: CASSTPDIYNEQFF; CDR3nt: TGTGCCAGCAGCACCCCGGACATCTACAATGAGCAGTTCTTC
d_gene: .; v_gene: TRBV27; abundance: .; j_gene: TRBJ2-3; CDR3aa: CASSSLAYYTDTQYF; CDR3nt: TGTGCCAGCAGTTCCCTAGCATATTACACAGATACGCAGTATTTT
d_gene: .; v_gene: TRBV10-3; abundance: many; j_gene: TRBJ1-6; CDR3aa: CAIRPGTPNSPLHF; CDR3nt: TGTGCCATCAGGCCCGGGACACCGAATTCACCCCTCCACTTT
d_gene: .; v_gene: TRBV5-6; abundance: many; j_gene: TRBJ1-2; CDR3aa: CASSLEGFMAAGYGYTF; CDR3nt: TGTGCCAGCAGCTTAGAGGGCTTCATGGCCGCGGGCTATGGCTACACCTTC
d_gene: .; v_gene: TRBV12-3/TRBV12-4; abundance: many; j_gene: TRBJ1-1; CDR3aa: CASSPYRDPGETFF; CDR3nt: TGTGCCAGCAGTCCTTACCGGGACCCAGGAGAGACTTTCTTT
d_gene: TRBD2; v_gene: TRBV5-5; abundance: few; j_gene: TRBJ2-2; CDR3aa: CASSLGLAGGVNTGELFF; CDR3nt: TGTGCCAGCAGCTTGGGACTAGCGGGGGGGGTTAACACCGGGGAGCTGTTTTTT
d_gene: .; v_gene: TRBV20-1; abundance: many; j_gene: TRBJ2-3; CDR3aa: CSARDLTLAQYF; CDR3nt: TGCAGTGCTAGAGATCTGACCCTTGCGCAGTATTTT
d_gene: .; v_gene: TRBV12-3/TRBV12-4; abundance: many; j_gene: TRBJ1-6; CDR3aa: CASSPHRVENNSPLHF; CDR3nt: TGTGCCAGCAGTCCCCACAGGGTGGAGAATAATTCACCCCTCCACTTT
d_gene: TRBD2; v_gene: TRBV10-3; abundance: .; j_gene: TRBJ2-1; CDR3aa: CAIRGSSGSYNEQFF; CDR3nt: TGTGCCATCCGCGGGTCTAGCGGTTCCTACAATGAGCAGTTCTTC
d_gene: TRBD2; v_gene: TRBV20-1; abundance: many; j_gene: TRBJ2-3; CDR3aa: CSARDTLTASSGADTQYF; CDR3nt: TGCAGTGCTAGAGATACATTGACAGCTTCTAGCGGGGCAGATACGCAGTATTTT
d_gene: .; v_gene: TRBV10-3; abundance: .; j_gene: TRBJ2-1; CDR3aa: CAISDQAVLSGEQFF; CDR3nt: TGTGCCATCAGTGACCAAGCGGTCCTCAGCGGTGAGCAGTTCTTC
d_gene: .; v_gene: TRBV7-9; abundance: many; j_gene: TRBJ1-4; CDR3aa: CASSFDSVNEKLFF; CDR3nt: TGTGCCAGCAGTTTCGACAGCGTTAATGAAAAACTGTTTTTT
d_gene: .; v_gene: TRBV27; abundance: many; j_gene: TRBJ1-2; CDR3aa: CASSFTGTGNLYGYTF; CDR3nt: TGTGCCAGCAGTTTTACGGGAACAGGCAACCTCTATGGCTACACCTTC
d_gene: TRBD2; v_gene: TRBV12-3/TRBV12-4; abundance: many; j_gene: TRBJ2-1; CDR3aa: CASSPEPAGKIEQFF; CDR3nt: TGTGCCAGCAGCCCCGAGCCAGCGGGGAAAATTGAGCAGTTCTTC
d_gene: .; v_gene: TRBV5-6; abundance: .; j_gene: TRBJ2-7; CDR3aa: CASSLADGDGLVYEQYF; CDR3nt: TGTGCCAGCAGCTTGGCAGATGGGGACGGATTAGTCTACGAGCAGTACTTC
d_gene: TRBD1; v_gene: TRBV20-1; abundance: many; j_gene: TRBJ2-5; CDR3aa: CSAPGQGSETQYF; CDR3nt: TGCAGTGCTCCGGGACAGGGAAGTGAGACCCAGTACTTC
d_gene: .; v_gene: TRBV6-5; abundance: .; j_gene: TRBJ1-2; CDR3aa: CASSYEGEVDGYTF; CDR3nt: TGTGCCAGCAGTTACGAAGGGGAGGTGGATGGCTACACCTTC
d_gene: .; v_gene: TRBV3-1; abundance: few; j_gene: TRBJ2-7; CDR3aa: CASSQEAGVSYEQYF; CDR3nt: TGTGCCAGCAGCCAAGAGGCAGGGGTCTCCTACGAGCAGTACTTC
d_gene: TRBD1; v_gene: TRBV7-8; abundance: .; j_gene: TRBJ1-5; CDR3aa: CASTPTGGQPQHF; CDR3nt: TGTGCCAGCACCCCCACAGGGGGTCAGCCCCAGCATTTT
d_gene: .; v_gene: TRBV9; abundance: many; j_gene: TRBJ2-7; CDR3aa: CASSVEPGTYEQYF; CDR3nt: TGTGCCAGCAGCGTAGAACCAGGGACCTACGAGCAGTACTTC
d_gene: TRBD1; v_gene: TRBV10-3; abundance: .; j_gene: TRBJ2-2; CDR3aa: CAISETYGTARGAAGELFF; CDR3nt: TGTGCCATCAGTGAAACCTACGGGACAGCCCGGGGTGCGGCCGGGGAGCTGTTTTTT
d_gene: .; v_gene: TRBV3-1; abundance: .; j_gene: TRBJ2-7; CDR3aa: CASSYGIYEQYF; CDR3nt: TGTGCCAGCAGTTACGGGATTTACGAGCAGTACTTC
d_gene: TRBD2; v_gene: TRBV7-3; abundance: many; j_gene: TRBJ2-5; CDR3aa: CASSLYGTRIGETQYF; CDR3nt: TGTGCCAGCAGCCTTTATGGGACTAGAATAGGAGAGACCCAGTACTTC
d_gene: TRBD1; v_gene: TRBV4-3; abundance: many; j_gene: TRBJ1-2; CDR3aa: CASSQTGQGGGGYTF; CDR3nt: TGCGCCAGCAGCCAAACGGGACAGGGGGGTGGGGGCTACACCTTC
d_gene: .; v_gene: TRBV4-3; abundance: many; j_gene: TRBJ1-2; CDR3aa: CASSPESGTYGYTF; CDR3nt: TGCGCCAGCAGCCCTGAATCCGGGACATATGGCTACACCTTC
d_gene: .; v_gene: TRBV2; abundance: many; j_gene: TRBJ2-1; CDR3aa: CASSATRSSYNEQFF; CDR3nt: TGTGCCAGCAGCGCTACTCGAAGCTCCTACAATGAGCAGTTCTTC
d_gene: TRBD1; v_gene: TRBV7-2; abundance: .; j_gene: TRBJ1-2; CDR3aa: CASSFQGELYGYTF; CDR3nt: TGTGCCAGCAGCTTCCAGGGGGAGCTCTATGGCTACACCTTC
d_gene: .; v_gene: TRBV2; abundance: many; j_gene: TRBJ2-3; CDR3aa: CASSEQGMNTDTQYF; CDR3nt: TGTGCCAGCAGTGAACAGGGTATGAACACAGATACGCAGTATTTT
d_gene: .; v_gene: TRBV5-6; abundance: many; j_gene: TRBJ1-1; CDR3aa: CASSFGIEAGEAFF; CDR3nt: TGTGCCAGCAGCTTTGGAATTGAGGCAGGGGAAGCTTTCTTT
d_gene: .; v_gene: TRBV29-1; abundance: many; j_gene: TRBJ1-1; CDR3aa: CSVGMNTEAFF; CDR3nt: TGCAGCGTTGGAATGAACACTGAAGCTTTCTTT
d_gene: .; v_gene: TRBV29-1; abundance: .; j_gene: TRBJ2-2; CDR3aa: CSVEGVTLNTGELFF; CDR3nt: TGCAGCGTTGAAGGGGTGACACTGAACACCGGGGAGCTGTTTTTT
d_gene: .; v_gene: TRBV10-3; abundance: many; j_gene: TRBJ2-5; CDR3aa: CAISETGETQYF; CDR3nt: TGTGCCATCAGTGAGACCGGGGAGACCCAGTACTTC
d_gene: .; v_gene: TRBV20-1; abundance: many; j_gene: TRBJ1-1; CDR3aa: CSAREQGGNTEAFF; CDR3nt: TGCAGTGCTAGGGAACAGGGTGGTAATACTGAAGCTTTCTTT
d_gene: .; v_gene: TRBV7-9; abundance: once; j_gene: TRBJ2-6; CDR3aa: CASSPGPLCGANVLTF; CDR3nt: TGTGCCAGCAGCCCGGGGCCCCTCTGCGGGGCCAACGTCCTGACTTTC
d_gene: .; v_gene: TRBV7-2; abundance: few; j_gene: TRBJ2-7; CDR3aa: CASSLAPGPYEQYF; CDR3nt: TGTGCCAGCAGCTTAGCTCCGGGGCCCTACGAGCAGTACTTC
d_gene: TRBD2; v_gene: TRBV5-1; abundance: .; j_gene: TRBJ2-1; CDR3aa: CASSPTSGRSGEQFF; CDR3nt: TGCGCCAGCAGCCCGACTAGCGGGAGGTCTGGTGAGCAGTTCTTC
d_gene: .; v_gene: TRBV7-2; abundance: many; j_gene: TRBJ1-1; CDR3aa: CASSLGRTTEAFF; CDR3nt: TGTGCCAGCAGCTTAGGGAGGACCACTGAAGCTTTCTTT
d_gene: .; v_gene: TRBV5-1; abundance: many; j_gene: TRBJ2-1; CDR3aa: CASTGLRLGEQFF; CDR3nt: TGCGCCAGCACGGGACTGCGGCTTGGTGAGCAGTTCTTC
d_gene: .; v_gene: TRBV7-2; abundance: few; j_gene: TRBJ1-3; CDR3aa: CASSEVPRRFPIYF; CDR3nt: TGTGCCAGCAGCGAAGTTCCCAGGCGGTTCCCCATATATTTT
d_gene: .; v_gene: TRBV24-1; abundance: many; j_gene: TRBJ1-2; CDR3aa: CATSDATGFYGYTF; CDR3nt: TGTGCCACCAGTGATGCCACAGGATTCTATGGCTACACCTTC
d_gene: TRBD2; v_gene: TRBV12-3/TRBV12-4; abundance: .; j_gene: TRBJ2-1; CDR3aa: CASSPRLAGGVTLSNEQFF; CDR3nt: TGTGCCAGCAGCCCCCGACTAGCGGGGGGGGTAACACTGAGTAATGAGCAGTTCTTC
d_gene: TRBD2; v_gene: TRBV19; abundance: .; j_gene: TRBJ2-1; CDR3aa: CASSMGEGYDEQFF; CDR3nt: TGTGCCAGTAGTATGGGGGAGGGATACGATGAGCAGTTCTTC
d_gene: .; v_gene: TRBV7-2; abundance: many; j_gene: TRBJ2-7; CDR3aa: CASSGTYYEQYF; CDR3nt: TGTGCCAGCAGCGGCACGTACTACGAGCAGTACTTC
d_gene: .; v_gene: TRBV3-1; abundance: many; j_gene: TRBJ2-7; CDR3aa: CASSHHGRLYEQYF; CDR3nt: TGTGCCAGCAGCCATCACGGGAGACTCTACGAGCAGTACTTC
d_gene: .; v_gene: TRBV11-2; abundance: many; j_gene: TRBJ2-1; CDR3aa: CASSLGTLREQFF; CDR3nt: TGTGCCAGCAGCTTAGGCACCCTTAGAGAGCAGTTCTTC
d_gene: TRBD2; v_gene: TRBV19; abundance: few; j_gene: TRBJ2-1; CDR3aa: CASNRPPASGRAVTYNEQFF; CDR3nt: TGTGCCAGTAATCGGCCCCCGGCTAGCGGGAGGGCCGTGACCTACAATGAGCAGTTCTTC
d_gene: .; v_gene: TRBV7-2; abundance: few; j_gene: TRBJ2-7; CDR3aa: CASSLMGAAYEQYF; CDR3nt: TGTGCCAGCAGCTTAATGGGGGCCGCATACGAGCAGTACTTC
d_gene: .; v_gene: TRBV12-3/TRBV12-4; abundance: many; j_gene: TRBJ2-3; CDR3aa: CASSPGGGAGDTQYF; CDR3nt: TGTGCCAGCAGCCCCGGAGGAGGGGCAGGGGATACGCAGTATTTT
d_gene: .; v_gene: TRBV10-3; abundance: many; j_gene: TRBJ1-2; CDR3aa: CAISELSGDNGYTF; CDR3nt: TGTGCCATCAGTGAGCTTTCTGGGGACAATGGCTACACCTTC
d_gene: .; v_gene: TRBV7-2; abundance: few; j_gene: TRBJ2-3; CDR3aa: CASSPWESTDTQYF; CDR3nt: TGTGCCAGCAGCCCCTGGGAGTCCACAGATACGCAGTATTTT
d_gene: .; v_gene: TRBV29-1; abundance: once; j_gene: TRBJ2-1; CDR3aa: CSLEWATSVYNEQFF; CDR3nt: TGCAGCCTTGAGTGGGCCACCTCGGTCTACAATGAGCAGTTCTTC
d_gene: .; v_gene: TRBV4-3; abundance: many; j_gene: TRBJ2-1; CDR3aa: CASSQEAGSSYNEQFF; CDR3nt: TGCGCCAGCAGCCAAGAGGCAGGAAGCTCCTACAATGAGCAGTTCTTC
d_gene: .; v_gene: TRBV7-6; abundance: .; j_gene: TRBJ1-2; CDR3aa: CASSQGGTQHYGYTF; CDR3nt: TGTGCCAGCAGCCAGGGTGGGACGCAGCACTATGGCTACACCTTC
d_gene: .; v_gene: TRBV19; abundance: few; j_gene: TRBJ1-1; CDR3aa: CASSIGRQMNTEAFF; CDR3nt: TGTGCCAGTAGTATCGGGAGACAGATGAACACTGAAGCTTTCTTT
d_gene: .; v_gene: TRBV6-1; abundance: many; j_gene: TRBJ2-7; CDR3aa: CASSPVWDTSAEQYF; CDR3nt: TGTGCCAGCAGTCCCGTATGGGACACCTCAGCCGAGCAGTACTTC
d_gene: .; v_gene: TRBV2; abundance: many; j_gene: TRBJ1-2; CDR3aa: CATCGQGVCYTF; CDR3nt: TGTGCCACCTGTGGGCAGGGAGTATGCTACACCTTC
d_gene: TRBD2; v_gene: TRBV9; abundance: many; j_gene: TRBJ2-1; CDR3aa: CASSVGGGSFNEQFF; CDR3nt: TGTGCCAGCAGCGTAGGGGGGGGATCTTTCAATGAGCAGTTCTTC
d_gene: TRBD2; v_gene: TRBV5-1; abundance: few; j_gene: TRBJ2-1; CDR3aa: CASSLLGSGRMNEQFF; CDR3nt: TGCGCCAGCAGCTTGCTGGGTAGCGGGAGGATGAATGAGCAGTTCTTC
d_gene: .; v_gene: TRBV5-1; abundance: many; j_gene: TRBJ2-7; CDR3aa: CASSLVSRGYEQYF; CDR3nt: TGCGCCAGCAGCTTGGTAAGCAGGGGCTACGAGCAGTACTTC